This passage covers 20 T cell receptor beta chains from one sample sequenced in a study of prognosis after radiotherapy for stage I lung cancer. With two-round multiplex PCR, TCR beta CDR3 sequences were amplified from genomic DNA. Gene-specific TRBV and TRBJ primers were used in PCR round one. TCRdb re-called the multiplex PCR reads with MiXCR, one entry per CDR3 protein. Among 15,000 or so distinct CDR3 sequences, about 46% were seen once, and the ten largest hold 30% to 50%. The specimen was PBMCs, collected before or after stereotactic body radiation therapy (not recorded which). The receptors originated from a donor older than 45 with non-small cell lung cancer.

This clonotype was counted many times. V is TRBV19 and J is TRBJ2-2; possible D gene TRBD1, 6 bases. CDR3 length: 16 amino acids. Germline CDR1 LNHDA, CDR2 SQIVND (reference sequence). Deletions cut 5 bases from V and 4 bases from J, with 17 bases between. The CDR3 spells CASSRQTGVGTGELFF. The CDR3, as DNA: TGTGCCAGTAGTCGCCAGACAGGCGTTGGCACCGGGGAGCTGTTTTTT. Combining the CDR3 with reference TRBV19 and TRBJ2-2 gives the whole variable domain DGGITQSPKYLFRKEGQNVTLSCEQNLNHDAMYWYRQDPGQGLRLIYYSQIVNDFQKGDIAEGYSVSREKKESFPLTVTSAQKNPTAFYLCASSRQTGVGTGELFFGEGSRLTVL.

This clonotype was found many times. The V call is TRBV5-6, the J call TRBJ1-4, with D unclear. The CDR3 loop spans 14 amino acids. Trimming removed 4 bases from V and 0 bases from J, with 7 bases in between. The V gene's germline CDR1 is SGHDT and CDR2 YYEEEE. CDR3 bases: TGTGCCAGCAGCCTACACACAACTAATGAAAAACTGTTTTTT. It translates to CASSLHTTNEKLFF.

Of note for this clonotype: Given a far larger clone just one base away, this is likely a sequencing read error. V is TRBV6-1 and J is TRBJ2-5, with a possible D match to TRBD1 (6 bases). CDR1 and CDR2 (germline): MNHNS, SASEGT. The CDR3 runs 13 residues. CDR3 sequence reads: CVSTNPNKRGQYF. The CDR3 bases are TGTGTCAGCACCAACCCCAATAAAAGGGGGCAGTACTTC.

The table lists this clonotype with many counts. The chain combines TRBV7-2 with TRBJ2-6; no reliable D call. The germline V and J ends were trimmed by 1 base and 2 bases, with 9 bases remaining between them. This CDR3 is 16 amino acids long. Per the germline V gene, CDR1 is SGHTA and CDR2 is FQGNSA. DNA of the CDR3: TGTGCCAGCAGCTTAGAAGCTGGGGCTGGGGCCAACGTCCTGACTTTC. It encodes CASSLEAGAGANVLTF.

This clonotype was counted at least ten times. The chain links TRBV7-8 to TRBJ2-3, with 7 positions matching TRBD1. The germline V gene encodes CDR1 SGHVS and CDR2 FQNEAQ. V dropped 1 base and J dropped 7; count of bases not matched to a gene: 8. The CDR3 runs to 15 residues. CDR3 amino acids: CASSLDRQGRNTQYF. The CDR3 bases are TGTGCCAGCAGCTTAGATCGACAGGGTAGAAATACGCAGTATTTT.

As for this clonotype: A read error may produce the germline difference seen at one junction end. V is TRBV6-5 and J is TRBJ2-2; D may be TRBD1 or TRBD2 (6 bases each). The CDR3 is 14 amino acids. Germline loops: CDR1 MNHEY, CDR2 SVGAGI. CDR3 region: CASSYIEGGGQLFF. Written as DNA, the CDR3 is TGTGCCAGCAGTTACATCGAGGGGGGCGGGCAGCTGTTTTTT.

This clonotype appeared many times. The chain combines TRBV9 with TRBJ2-3; maybe TRBD2 (6 bases). Trimming cost V 0 bases and J 6 bases, with 8 bases left between them. Germline values: CDR1 SGDLS, CDR2 YYNGEE. This CDR3 is 13 amino acids long. The CDR3 loop is CASSVAAGDTQYF. CDR3 DNA sequence: TGTGCCAGCAGCGTAGCTGCGGGGGATACGCAGTATTTT.

This sequence joins TRBV9 and TRBJ2-7; tentatively, D is TRBD1 (6 bases). V lost 3 bases to trimming and J lost 2 bases, with 15 bases between them. CDR1 SGDLS and CDR2 YYNGEE come from the germline V gene. The CDR3 loop spans 15 amino acids. CDR3 coding DNA: TGTGCCAGCAGCGGCCCACGGGACAATACCTACGAGCAGTACTTC. It yields the protein CASSGPRDNTYEQYF.

The chain has TRBV7-2 and TRBJ2-7; possible D gene TRBD2, 6 bases. V was clipped by 9 bases and J by 3 bases, with 18 bases between them. The CDR3 has 14 amino acids. The germline gives CDR1 SGHTA, CDR2 FQGNSA. CDR3 bases: TGTGCCAGAAGTCCCTCGGGGGAGGTCTACGAGCAGTACTTC. Encoded protein: CARSPSGEVYEQYF.

This clonotype was detected ten times or more. The chain uses TRBV6-1 and TRBJ1-1; D gene ambiguous. V lost 8 bases and J 0 bases, leaving 7 bases between the germline ends. This CDR3 comprises 12 residues. Germline CDR1 and CDR2: MNHNS and SASEGT. CDR3 amino acids: CASRGMNTEAFF. The CDR3 DNA reads as TGTGCCAGCCGGGGTATGAACACTGAAGCTTTCTTT.

In this sample, this clonotype turned up many times. The chain joins TRBV20-1 to TRBJ1-4; D gene ambiguous. The CDR3 is made up of 14 amino acids. Germline loops: CDR1 DFQATT, CDR2 SNEGSKA (reference sequence). The V gene lost 6 bases and the J gene lost 7 bases, with 18 bases spanning the gap. The CDR3 protein is CSATEDTVSEKLFF. CDR3 sequence (DNA): TGCAGTGCCACCGAGGATACGGTTAGTGAAAAACTGTTTTTT.

This clonotype was seen a handful of times. This rearrangement joins TRBV19 to TRBJ1-3, with D perhaps TRBD1 (5 bases). Germline lookup yields CDR1 LNHDA and CDR2 SQIVND (reference sequence). Trimming pared 3 bases from V and 2 bases from J, leaving 11 bases between. The CDR3 is 15 amino acids. This CDR3 is CASSMGLGAGNTIYF. The CDR3 DNA reads TGTGCCAGTAGTATGGGTCTGGGGGCTGGAAACACCATATATTTT.

This clonotype was recorded many times. V is TRBV6-1 and J is TRBJ1-2; 9 nucleotides match TRBD1. Germline V gene data show CDR1 as MNHNS and CDR2 as SASEGT. This CDR3 has 17 amino acids. With V trimmed by 6 bases and J by 7 bases, 18 bases remained unmatched. Written as DNA, the CDR3 is TGTGCCAGCAGCCCCCTGGGACAGGGCGTCGGACCGGGTGGCTACACCTTC. Its protein is CASSPLGQGVGPGGYTF.

The table lists this clonotype with a few counts. Given a much more abundant clone one base away, this may be a read error. This chain connects TRBV6-1 to TRBJ1-1; TRBD1 is a possible D gene (6 bases). In germline, CDR1 is MNHNS, CDR2 SASEGT. This CDR3 region has 12 residues. Trimming cost V 7 bases and J 4 bases, with 10 bases left between them. CDR3 nucleotides: TGTGCCAGCATGGAGGGGGGCACTGAAGCTTTCTTT. As protein: CASMEGGTEAFF.

About this clonotype: A much larger clone lies one base from this, so it may be a read error. The chain is built from TRBV5-4 and TRBJ1-2; 7 nucleotides agree with TRBD1. The CDR3 covers 15 residues. V gave up 3 bases and J gave up 4 bases; unmatched junction bases: 9. In germline, CDR1 is SGHNT, CDR2 YYREEE (reference sequence). The CDR3 coding sequence is TGTGCCAGCAGCTGGGTGGGGACAGTGGCCTATGGCTACACCTTC. As protein: CASSWVGTVAYGYTF. Full variable domain (outside the CDR3, taken from reference TRBV5-4 and TRBJ1-2): ETGVTQSPTHLIKTRGQQVTLRCSSQSGHNTVSWYQQALGQGPQFIFQYYREEENGRGNFPPRFSGLQFPNYSSELNVNALELDDSALYLCASSWVGTVAYGYTFGSGTRLTVV.

This chain uses TRBV11-2 with TRBJ1-2; 9 bases map to TRBD1. Germline V gene sequence: CDR1 SGHAT, CDR2 FQNNGV. CDR3 length: 11 amino acids. The CDR3, as DNA: TGTGCGGACAGGGGATCGGGTGGCTACACCTTC. Its protein is CADRGSGGYTF. Full variable domain (outside the CDR3, taken from reference TRBV11-2 and TRBJ1-2): EAGVAQSPRYKIIEKRQSVAFWCNPISGHATLYWYQQILGQGPKLLIQFQNNGVVDDSQLPKDRFSAERLKGVDSTLKIQPAKLEDSAVYLCADRGSGGYTFGSGTRLTVV.

A remark on this clonotype: It differs at one base from a far larger clone, so likely a read error. The chain uses TRBV6-4 and TRBJ2-7; 8 nucleotides align to TRBD2. Germline CDR1 and CDR2: MRHNA and SNTAGT. The CDR3 has 15 residues. Here the CDR3 reads CASRLEAGGSYEQCF. The CDR3 bases are TGTGCCAGCAGGTTAGAGGCGGGAGGTAGCTACGAGCAGTGCTTC.

This clonotype was picked up one time. The V gene is TRBV6-1, the J gene TRBJ2-7; D may correspond to TRBD1 or TRBD2 (6 bases each). The germline V gene encodes CDR1 MNHNS and CDR2 SASEGT. Trimming stripped 6 bases from V and 2 bases from J, with 11 bases between. This CDR3 spans 13 amino acids. This chain's CDR3 is CASRDRTTYEQYF. CDR3 sequence (DNA): TGTGCCAGCAGAGACAGGACTACCTACGAGCAGTACTTC.

In regard to this clonotype: The conserved closing phenylalanine or tryptophan is absent in this CDR3, likely reflecting a read error. This chain connects TRBV5-4 to TRBJ2-1, with 7 bases lining up with TRBD2. J lost 7 bases, V lost 2 bases, and 6 bases had no gene match. Germline CDR1 SGHNT, CDR2 YYREEE (reference sequence). The CDR3 extends over 14 amino acids. The CDR3 DNA reads as TGTGCCAGCAGCTTTCTAGCGGTGGGGAATGAGCAGTTCTCC. Residues: CASSFLAVGNEQFS.

The chain has TRBV2 and TRBJ2-7; no firm D call. This CDR3 contains 14 residues. Trimming took 8 bases from V and 3 from J, leaving 17 bases between them. CDR1 is SNHLY, CDR2 FYNNEI, per germline. The CDR3 protein is CASSRLKRSYEQYF. The CDR3 nucleotides read TGTGCCAGCTCCCGGCTTAAAAGGAGCTACGAGCAGTACTTC.